The T cell receptor (beta chain) described here comes from a study of blood T cell repertoires in COVID-19. Overall study: The samples span acute and convalescent COVID-19 from the United States, Italy and Spain. T cells, B-cell-depleted T cells, or PBMCs supplied cDNA or gDNA.

The V end was cut by 0 bases, the J end by 1 base, with 6 bases between. The CDR3 is 14 residues long. Looked up from germline, CDR1 is SGHDN and CDR2 is FVKESK. Per the authors' pipeline: Estimation of nucleated cell counts relied on the amplification of reference gene primers. Profiled with immunoSEQ multiplex PCR; TCRdb holds only in-frame clones, not every one. For V, J and clone size, that table is used; D and trimming come from the DNA. The sample lists roughly 150,000 clones, 75% to 85% occurring once. This clone was recorded once. The sample comprised peripheral blood. The TCR sequence derives from a man aged 50 to 60 with acute or convalescent COVID-19. The chain has TRBV14 and TRBJ1-1; D ambiguous. The CDR3 region is CASSQDPGNTEAFF. The CDR3 region has the DNA TGTGCCAGCAGCCAAGATCCGGGGAACACTGAAGCTTTCTTT. The whole variable domain, remainder taken from reference TRBV14 and TRBJ1-1, is EAGVTQFPSHSVIEKGQTVTLRCDPISGHDNLYWYRRVMGKEIKFLLHFVKESKQDESGMPNNRFLAERTGGTYSTLKVQPAELEDSGVYFCASSQDPGNTEAFFGQGTRLTVV.